The TCR beta chain described here comes from a study of T-cell memory formation after mild COVID-19. Study-wide points: The CD4+ clones that contracted clustered mainly within CM and EM, and the CD8+ clones concentrated in EMRA. Pre-infection memory carried some responding clones, suggesting that cross-reactive memory joined.

Constant-segment primers served in 5'RACE that generated TCR alpha and TCR beta cDNA libraries bearing sample barcodes and UMIs. A single record per CDR3 protein comes from TCRdb applying MiXCR to the 5' RACE reads. The table lists about 320,000 distinct CDR3 sequences, roughly an eighth of them singletons. Points on this clonotype: The target antigen is unknown.

Sequenced: PBMCs or a T cell subset sorted from them (not recorded which). The source of this sequence is a man aged 18 to 35 who had mild COVID-19 (a few samples of this study predate the infection). Cell type and time point are not known.

DNA for the CDR3: TGTGCCAGCAGTTTTCGGGGGCGAGCAAACTATGGCTACACCTTC. Residues: CASSFRGRANYGYTF. This rearrangement joins TRBV12-3 or TRBV12-4 to TRBJ1-2; D is possibly TRBD1 (6 bases). This CDR3 comprises 15 residues. V was clipped by 3 bases and J by 2 bases, with 13 bases between them.